The 30 T cell receptor beta chains given below trace back to one sample, sequenced in a study of blood T cell repertoires in COVID-19. Profiled with immunoSEQ multiplex PCR; TCRdb holds only in-frame clones, not every one. The sample lists about 480,000 clones; over 75% were seen once. The material sequenced was PBMCs or T cells enriched from blood (not recorded which). The receptors were gathered from a woman aged 40-49 years who had recovered from COVID-19.

The chain employs TRBV15 and TRBJ2-5; tentative D call: TRBD2 (5 bases). This CDR3 comprises 15 residues. CDR1 LNHNV and CDR2 YYDKDF come from the germline V gene (reference sequence). Trimming stripped 3 bases from V and 5 bases from J, with 16 bases between. The CDR3 reads CATSSGKGAWETQYF. CDR3 coding DNA: TGTGCCACCAGCAGCGGGAAGGGAGCTTGGGAGACCCAGTACTTC.

The chain uses TRBV9 and TRBJ2-7; 9 bases match TRBD1. With 2 bases clipped from V and 3 bases from J, the junction kept 9 bases outside the gene matches. The length of the CDR3 is 16 residues. Germline V lookup: CDR1 SGDLS, CDR2 YYNGEE. The CDR3 reads CASSVRQGGPIYEQYF. The DNA of the CDR3 is TGTGCCAGCAGCGTCCGACAGGGGGGACCCATCTACGAGCAGTACTTC.

The CDR3 here is CASRKGTHPGAFF. The DNA of the CDR3 is TGTGCCAGCAGAAAAGGGACACATCCGGGAGCTTTCTTT. V is TRBV6-5 and J is TRBJ1-1, with a tentative D call TRBD1 (6 bases). Trimming stripped 6 bases from V and 10 bases from J, with 18 bases between. CDR1 is MNHEY, CDR2 SVGAGI, per germline. The CDR3 is 13 amino acids.

The sample holds one count of this clone. The V call is TRBV19, the J call TRBJ1-1; D remains unclear. Germline CDR1 and CDR2: LNHDA and SQIVND (reference sequence). The CDR3 runs 13 residues. Trimming removed 3 bases from V and 4 bases from J, with 9 bases in between. Here the CDR3 reads CASSINGVTEAFF. The CDR3 bases are TGTGCCAGTAGTATTAACGGGGTCACTGAAGCTTTCTTT.

This clone was picked up a small number of times. In DNA, the CDR3 is TGTGCCAGCACCTCTATACCCAGGACAGTCGGCGGGAGCACCATATATTTT. Its translation is CASTSIPRTVGGSTIYF. This sequence joins TRBV2 and TRBJ1-3; a weak D match, TRBD1 (6 bases). The ends were cut back, 7 bases at V and 9 bases at J, with 28 bases in the middle. CDR3 size: 17 residues. Per the germline V gene, CDR1 is SNHLY and CDR2 is FYNNEI. The full variable domain, rest sourced from reference TRBV2 and TRBJ1-3, is EPEVTQTPSHQVTQMGQEVILRCVPISNHLYFYWYRQILGQKVEFLVSFYNNEISEKSEIFDDQFSVERPDGSNFTLKIRSTKLEDSAMYFCASTSIPRTVGGSTIYFGEGSWLTVV.

This sequence joins TRBV4-1 and TRBJ1-2; D is undetermined. Germline loops: CDR1 MGHRA, CDR2 YSYEKL. With 0 bases removed from V and 10 bases from J, the gap between germline ends came to 12 bases. The CDR3 spans 13 residues. The CDR3 DNA reads as TGCGCCAGCAGCCAAGATCCCCAGGCTTTCTACACCTTC. The encoded protein is CASSQDPQAFYTF.

This clone was recorded a few times. The rearrangement links TRBV2 to TRBJ1-5, with unresolved D. This CDR3 is 13 amino acids long. Trimming pared 7 bases from V and 4 bases from J, leaving 11 bases between. From germline, CDR1 is SNHLY and CDR2 FYNNEI. The CDR3 protein is CASILSRNQPQHF. The CDR3 region has the DNA TGTGCCAGCATTTTATCGAGGAATCAGCCCCAGCATTTT.

The chain couples TRBV27 to TRBJ1-5, with D uncertain. This CDR3 comprises 14 residues. Trimming took off 0 bases at V and 2 bases at J, with 5 bases between the two ends. CDR1 and CDR2 from the germline V gene are MNHEY and SMNVEV (reference sequence). CDR3 coding DNA: TGTGCCAGCAGTTTATCCCGGGGCAATCAGCCCCAGCATTTT. It encodes CASSLSRGNQPQHF.

The chain couples TRBV11-2 to TRBJ2-3; TRBD2 aligns across 7 bases. Germline CDR1 is SGHAT and CDR2 is FQNNGV. CDR3 length: 14 residues. Unmatched junction bases numbered 0, after V lost 2 bases and J lost 1 base. The chain's CDR3 is CASSLRGGTDTQYF. The CDR3 region has the DNA TGTGCCAGCAGCTTACGGGGGGGCACAGATACGCAGTATTTT.

The rearrangement links TRBV6-2 or TRBV6-3 to TRBJ2-3; 7 nucleotides match TRBD1. The CDR3 length is 16 residues. Trimming removed 6 bases from V and 4 bases from J; junction bases left unmatched: 13. Germline V lookup: CDR1 MNHEY, CDR2 SVGEGT. As DNA, the CDR3 is TGTGCCAGCAGCCCCTCCGACAGGGTCCGGGCAGATACGCAGTATTTT. This translates into CASSPSDRVRADTQYF.

The sample holds one count of this clone. The chain links TRBV6-1 to TRBJ2-5, with D uncertain. Trimming removed 0 bases from V and 4 bases from J, with 3 bases in between. This CDR3 has 12 residues. CDR1 is MNHNS and CDR2 is SASEGT in the germline V gene. In nucleotides, the CDR3 is TGTGCCAGCAGTGAAGCCGGAGAGACCCAGTACTTC. Protein sequence: CASSEAGETQYF.

The chain has TRBV10-3 and TRBJ1-2; possible D gene TRBD1, 5 bases. Trimming left V 3 bases short and J 0 bases short, with 5 bases between. This CDR3 has 13 amino acids. Germline CDR1 and CDR2: ENHRY and SYGVKD. CDR3: CAISEGANYGYTF. The CDR3 DNA reads TGTGCCATCAGTGAAGGGGCTAACTATGGCTACACCTTC.

The chain is built from TRBV11-2 and TRBJ2-7; possibly TRBD1 for D (6 bases). The CDR3 runs 16 residues. CDR1 and CDR2 (germline): SGHAT, FQNNGV. The ends were cut back, 4 bases at V and 0 bases at J, with 16 bases in the middle. Written as DNA, the CDR3 is TGTGCCAGCAGCTCTACTCCGGGGACAACCTCCTACGAGCAGTACTTC. Encoded protein: CASSSTPGTTSYEQYF.

V gene TRBV7-2 combines with J gene TRBJ2-7, with 7 positions matching TRBD2. CDR1 is SGHTA, CDR2 FQGNSA, per germline. The trim removed 1 base at V and 3 bases at J, leaving 6 bases unmatched. The CDR3 length is 15 residues. CDR3 coding DNA: TGTGCCAGCAGCTTAGAGGCGGGAGTTTACTACGAGCAGTACTTC. Translated: CASSLEAGVYYEQYF.

This sequence joins TRBV12-5 and TRBJ2-5; 9 positions match TRBD2. Losses at the gene ends were 6 bases for V and 1 base for J; bases not matched to a gene: 9. CDR1 LGHNT and CDR2 FRNRAP come from the germline V gene. There are 16 residues in the CDR3. The CDR3 loop reads CASGQTKTSGQETQYF. CDR3 DNA sequence: TGTGCTAGTGGACAAACGAAGACTAGCGGCCAAGAGACCCAGTACTTC.

The chain has TRBV7-2 and TRBJ2-1; unclear D gene. Trimming took 1 base from V and 9 from J, leaving 4 bases between them. Germline V gene sequence: CDR1 SGHTA, CDR2 FQGNSA. This CDR3 spans 11 amino acids. The CDR3: CASSLVREQFF. The CDR3, as DNA: TGTGCCAGCAGCTTAGTGCGTGAGCAGTTCTTC.

This clone appeared a single time. The chain has TRBV27 and TRBJ2-3; 8 bases match TRBD1. V lost 2 bases to trimming and J lost 2 bases; unmatched junction nucleotides: 12. CDR3 length equals 18 residues. Germline lookup yields CDR1 MNHEY and CDR2 SMNVEV (reference sequence). The CDR3 coding sequence is TGTGCCAGCAGTTTAGTAGGGAGACAGGGGCAACCCACAGATACGCAGTATTTT. This gives the protein CASSLVGRQGQPTDTQYF.

The V call is TRBV27, the J call TRBJ2-2; D may be TRBD2 (5 bases). The ends were cut back, 6 bases at V and 4 bases at J, with 18 bases in the middle. CDR1 and CDR2 from the germline V gene are MNHEY and SMNVEV (reference sequence). The CDR3 covers 16 residues. CDR3 in amino acids: CASRLITGNPTGELFF. CDR3 in DNA: TGTGCCAGCAGATTAATAACCGGGAACCCCACCGGGGAGCTGTTTTTT.

The chain recombines TRBV7-9 with TRBJ1-1, with a tentative D call TRBD1 (6 bases). Germline CDR1 SEHNR, CDR2 FQNEAQ (reference sequence). V shed 8 bases and J shed 7 bases, with 17 bases lying between them. The CDR3 spans 13 residues. Here the CDR3 DNA reads TGTGCCAGCTCATACAGGGTCTCTGATGAAGCTTTCTTT. This sequence encodes CASSYRVSDEAFF.

This clone has a single count. The V call is TRBV6-4, the J call TRBJ1-1; no clear D gene. Germline V CDR1 and CDR2: MRHNA, SNTAGT. Trimming stripped 4 bases from V and 1 base from J, with 7 bases between. The CDR3 extends over 13 amino acids. In nucleotides, the CDR3 is TGTGCCAGCAGTGGCGATTGGAACACTGAAGCTTTCTTT. Protein sequence: CASSGDWNTEAFF.

The J gene is TRBJ2-7, the V gene TRBV4-3; 7 bases fit TRBD2. Germline CDR1 reads LGHNA; CDR2 reads YSLEER. The CDR3 is 15 amino acids. V was clipped by 0 bases and J by 2 bases; unmatched bases: 4. The CDR3 bases are TGCGCCAGCAGCCAAGACCTAAGCGGGACCTACGAGCAGTACTTC. Protein sequence: CASSQDLSGTYEQYF.

The chain uses TRBV14 and TRBJ1-1, with 8 bases matching TRBD1. This CDR3 region has 16 residues. The germline V gene encodes CDR1 SGHDN and CDR2 FVKESK. The V and J ends lost 0 bases and 4 bases, in that order; junction bases with no gene match: 7. CDR3: CASSQDNHRGGTEAFF. The CDR3 bases are TGTGCCAGCAGCCAAGATAACCACAGGGGGGGCACTGAAGCTTTCTTT.

The chain has TRBV19 and TRBJ1-5, with D tentatively TRBD1 (6 bases). Deletions cut 5 bases from V and 0 bases from J, with 17 bases between. The CDR3 extends over 17 amino acids. Germline V gives CDR1 LNHDA, CDR2 SQIVND (reference sequence). For the CDR3, the DNA is TGTGCCAGTAGTCCTCAGACAGGAGCCTATAGCAATCAGCCCCAGCATTTT. This codes for CASSPQTGAYSNQPQHF.

J is TRBJ2-7 and V is TRBV12-5; possible D gene TRBD2, 5 bases. Per the germline V gene, CDR1 is LGHNT and CDR2 is FRNRAP. Between the trimmed V and J ends, which lost 5 bases and 5 bases, there was a span of 10 bases. CDR3 length: 12 residues. CDR3 coding DNA: TGTGCTAGTGGTCTATACGGGGACGAGCAGTACTTC. Its protein is CASGLYGDEQYF.

The rearrangement uses TRBV7-9 and TRBJ1-1, with D hard to call. Per germline, CDR1 SEHNR and CDR2 FQNEAQ (reference sequence). With 0 bases removed from V and 2 bases from J, the gap between germline ends came to 22 bases. The CDR3 extends over 19 amino acids. The CDR3 DNA is TGTGCCAGCAGCTTAGCGCTTAAAGAGGGAGAAATTGGAAACACTGAAGCTTTCTTT. Translating it yields CASSLALKEGEIGNTEAFF.

The chain has TRBV5-8 and TRBJ2-3, with a tentative D call TRBD2 (7 bases). The CDR3 runs 13 residues. V was cut by 7 bases and J by 5 bases, with 14 bases left in between. Germline assignment: CDR1 SGHTS and CDR2 YDEGEE. Written as DNA, the CDR3 is TGTGCCAGCTCTGGGGGGGCGGGAGATACGCAGTATTTT. Amino acids: CASSGGAGDTQYF.

The rearrangement links TRBV28 to TRBJ2-1; D unclear. In germline, CDR1 is MDHEN, CDR2 SYDVKM. This CDR3 comprises 11 residues. Trimming took off 8 bases at V and 8 bases at J, with 10 bases between the two ends. The CDR3 is CASAILYEQFF. In DNA form, the CDR3 reads TGTGCCAGCGCTATTTTATATGAGCAGTTCTTC.

CDR3 nucleotides: TGCGCCAGCAGCCCACCAACTAGCGGGGTCAATGAGCAGTTCTTC. Encoded protein: CASSPPTSGVNEQFF. The genes are TRBV5-1 and TRBJ2-1; 10 bases line up with TRBD2. This CDR3 contains 15 residues. The J segment lost 6 bases and the V segment lost 4 bases, leaving 7 bases of the junction unmatched. The germline CDR1 and CDR2 sequences are SGHRS and YFSETQ. The whole variable domain, remainder taken from reference TRBV5-1 and TRBJ2-1, is KAGVTQTPRYLIKTRGQQVTLSCSPISGHRSVSWYQQTPGQGLQFLFEYFSETQRNKGNFPGRFSGRQFSNSRSEMNVSTLELGDSALYLCASSPPTSGVNEQFFGPGTRLTVL.

As concerns this clone: Distinct nucleotide sequences in the sample also encode this CDR3. The chain combines TRBV6-6 with TRBJ2-7; D is possibly TRBD1 (6 bases). The CDR3 is 14 amino acids. Germline-derived CDR1 and CDR2 are MNHNY and SVGAGI (reference sequence). Deletions cut 0 bases from V and 0 bases from J, with 6 bases between. CDR3 nucleotides: TGTGCCAGCAGTTACTCGGACAGCTCCTACGAGCAGTACTTC. It is translated as CASSYSDSSYEQYF.

The J gene is TRBJ2-7, the V gene TRBV7-9; D possibly corresponds to TRBD1 (6 bases). This CDR3 is built from 14 residues. The germline V gene has CDR1 SEHNR and CDR2 FQNEAQ (reference sequence). V was trimmed by 7 bases and J by 0 bases, leaving 13 bases between them. CDR3 amino acids: CASTLADSSYEQYF. CDR3 in DNA: TGTGCCAGCACGCTCGCGGACAGCTCCTACGAGCAGTACTTC.